A selection of T cell receptor beta chains follows, all from one sample in a study of T-cell reconstitution after alpha-beta-depleted transplantation in children. TCRdb independently ran MiXCR on the PCR reads; one entry per CDR3 protein. Here the sample spans some 200,000 distinct CDR3 sequences, about 6% being singletons. Sequenced material: PBMCs, taken before TCRalphabeta/CD19-depleted stem cell transplant. Receptor source: a girl in the first two years of life with combined immunodeficiency, due to receive a stem cell transplant. Both conserved end residues are part of each CDR3. A D gene is named only where the DNA matches it firmly. For some rows the clone size is stated as once, few or many, or as a class when expanded; others skip it.

d_gene: -; j_gene: TRBJ2-1; abundance: many; v_gene: TRBV7-8; CDR3aa: CASSSTRLVLGREQFF; CDR3nt: TGTGCCAGCAGCTCCACGCGACTAGTCTTGGGCCGTGAGCAGTTCTTC
d_gene: -; j_gene: TRBJ2-5; abundance: many; v_gene: TRBV27; CDR3aa: CASSLGGGHQETQYF; CDR3nt: TGTGCCAGCAGTTTAGGGGGGGGCCATCAAGAGACCCAGTACTTC
d_gene: TRBD2; j_gene: TRBJ2-3; abundance: many; v_gene: TRBV4-1; CDR3aa: CASSQEFSGGASDTQYF; CDR3nt: TGCGCCAGCAGCCAAGAGTTTAGCGGGGGGGCCTCAGATACGCAGTATTTT
d_gene: -; j_gene: TRBJ2-5; abundance: many; v_gene: TRBV12-3/TRBV12-4; CDR3aa: CASRSRQETQYF; CDR3nt: TGTGCCAGCAGGTCCAGACAAGAGACCCAGTACTTC
d_gene: TRBD1; j_gene: TRBJ1-2; abundance: many; v_gene: TRBV14; CDR3aa: CASSQYRGYGYTF; CDR3nt: TGTGCCAGCAGCCAATACAGGGGATATGGCTACACCTTC
d_gene: TRBD2; j_gene: TRBJ2-5; abundance: -; v_gene: TRBV12-3/TRBV12-4; CDR3aa: CASSWGLAGSETQYF; CDR3nt: TGTGCCAGCAGCTGGGGACTAGCGGGGTCGGAGACCCAGTACTTC
d_gene: TRBD1; j_gene: TRBJ1-2; abundance: many; v_gene: TRBV29-1; CDR3aa: CSAATGTVYGYTF; CDR3nt: TGCAGCGCCGCTACAGGGACAGTCTATGGCTACACCTTC
d_gene: -; j_gene: TRBJ1-1; abundance: many; v_gene: TRBV12-3/TRBV12-4; CDR3aa: CASSSVWNTEAFF; CDR3nt: TGTGCCAGCAGTTCCGTGTGGAACACTGAAGCTTTCTTT
d_gene: -; j_gene: TRBJ2-7; abundance: many; v_gene: TRBV27; CDR3aa: CASSYEQYF; CDR3nt: TGTGCCAGCAGTTACGAGCAGTACTTC
d_gene: -; j_gene: TRBJ2-7; abundance: few; v_gene: TRBV19; CDR3aa: CASSIGRGSYEQYF; CDR3nt: TGTGCCAGTAGTATAGGTAGGGGATCCTACGAGCAGTACTTC
d_gene: -; j_gene: TRBJ2-1; abundance: many; v_gene: TRBV20-1; CDR3aa: CSANLWGLAAYNEQFF; CDR3nt: TGCAGTGCTAACCTTTGGGGGCTAGCGGCGTACAATGAGCAGTTCTTC
d_gene: -; j_gene: TRBJ1-1; abundance: few; v_gene: TRBV29-1; CDR3aa: CSVVEGWAFF; CDR3nt: TGCAGCGTTGTTGAGGGTTGGGCTTTCTTT
d_gene: TRBD1; j_gene: TRBJ2-7; abundance: -; v_gene: TRBV27; CDR3aa: CASRPPGQSYEQYF; CDR3nt: TGTGCCAGCAGACCACCGGGACAGTCCTACGAGCAGTACTTC
d_gene: -; j_gene: TRBJ2-1; abundance: many; v_gene: TRBV29-1; CDR3aa: CSVVVDSYLPYNEQFF; CDR3nt: TGCAGCGTTGTTGTGGACTCCTATCTACCCTACAATGAGCAGTTCTTC
d_gene: -; j_gene: TRBJ2-2; abundance: many; v_gene: TRBV28; CDR3aa: CASSFVRQWPSNTGELFF; CDR3nt: TGTGCCAGCAGTTTCGTCCGACAGTGGCCCTCGAACACCGGGGAGCTGTTTTTT
d_gene: TRBD2; j_gene: TRBJ2-7; abundance: -; v_gene: TRBV28; CDR3aa: CASSLWGGRPDEQYF; CDR3nt: TGTGCCAGCAGTTTATGGGGCGGGAGACCCGACGAGCAGTACTTC
d_gene: -; j_gene: TRBJ2-3; abundance: many; v_gene: TRBV20-1; CDR3aa: CSAKHVGPGTDTQYF; CDR3nt: TGCAGTGCTAAGCACGTGGGGCCCGGCACAGATACGCAGTATTTT
d_gene: -; j_gene: TRBJ2-1; abundance: many; v_gene: TRBV27; CDR3aa: CASSLFMQGGNEQFF; CDR3nt: TGTGCCAGCAGTTTATTTATGCAGGGTGGCAATGAGCAGTTCTTC
d_gene: -; j_gene: TRBJ2-7; abundance: many; v_gene: TRBV28; CDR3aa: CASSLWRGSYEQYF; CDR3nt: TGTGCCAGCAGTTTGTGGAGGGGTAGCTACGAGCAGTACTTC
d_gene: TRBD2; j_gene: TRBJ2-1; abundance: many; v_gene: TRBV3-1; CDR3aa: CATTKGGGGLAGGNEQFF; CDR3nt: TGTGCCACCACTAAAGGGGGCGGGGGACTAGCGGGAGGAAATGAGCAGTTCTTC
d_gene: -; j_gene: TRBJ2-7; abundance: -; v_gene: TRBV18; CDR3aa: CASSRTGYGAFSYEQYF; CDR3nt: TGTGCCAGCTCACGGACGGGCTACGGGGCCTTCTCCTACGAGCAGTACTTC
d_gene: TRBD2; j_gene: TRBJ2-1; abundance: many; v_gene: TRBV29-1; CDR3aa: CSVDSSGRAPTYNEQFF; CDR3nt: TGCAGCGTTGATTCGAGCGGGAGGGCCCCGACCTACAATGAGCAGTTCTTC
d_gene: -; j_gene: TRBJ2-2; abundance: many; v_gene: TRBV5-4; CDR3aa: CASSLEVDRVNTGELFF; CDR3nt: TGTGCCAGCAGCTTGGAGGTGGACAGAGTAAACACCGGGGAGCTGTTTTTT
d_gene: -; j_gene: TRBJ2-1; abundance: -; v_gene: TRBV7-3; CDR3aa: CASSLILDGEQFF; CDR3nt: TGTGCCAGCAGCTTAATCCTGGATGGTGAGCAGTTCTTC
d_gene: -; j_gene: TRBJ2-1; abundance: many; v_gene: TRBV7-7; CDR3aa: CASSPLRGTYNEQFF; CDR3nt: TGTGCTAGCAGCCCACTCCGGGGAACATACAATGAGCAGTTCTTC
d_gene: -; j_gene: TRBJ2-1; abundance: many; v_gene: TRBV7-2; CDR3aa: CASSLLVSEQFF; CDR3nt: TGTGCCAGCAGCTTGCTAGTATCAGAGCAGTTCTTC